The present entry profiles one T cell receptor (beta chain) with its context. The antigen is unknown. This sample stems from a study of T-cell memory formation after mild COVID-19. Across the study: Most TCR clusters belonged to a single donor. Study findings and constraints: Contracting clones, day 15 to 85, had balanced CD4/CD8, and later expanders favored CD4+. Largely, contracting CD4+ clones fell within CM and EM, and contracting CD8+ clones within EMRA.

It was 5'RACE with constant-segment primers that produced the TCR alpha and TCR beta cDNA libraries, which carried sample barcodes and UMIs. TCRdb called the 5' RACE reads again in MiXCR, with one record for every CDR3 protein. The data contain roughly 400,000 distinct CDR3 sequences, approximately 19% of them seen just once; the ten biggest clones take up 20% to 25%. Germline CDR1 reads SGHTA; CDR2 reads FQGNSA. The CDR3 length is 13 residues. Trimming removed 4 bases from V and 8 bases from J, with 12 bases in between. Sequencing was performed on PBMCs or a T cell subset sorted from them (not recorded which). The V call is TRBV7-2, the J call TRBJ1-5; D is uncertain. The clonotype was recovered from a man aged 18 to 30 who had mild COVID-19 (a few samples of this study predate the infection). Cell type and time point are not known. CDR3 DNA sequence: TGTGCCAGCAGCTACTCCCCGAGGGAGCCCCAGCATTTT. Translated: CASSYSPREPQHF.